The 14 T cell receptor beta chains listed next were all sequenced from one sample in a study of shared clonotypes between healthy human individuals. Produced via immunoSEQ multiplex PCR; TCRdb's table is partial and in-frame only. The sample carries some 1,600,000 clones, 95% to 99% recorded once. Sequencing was done on a sample of naive CD4+ T cells sorted from blood. Subset meaning: CD45RA+ positively selected. Receptor source: a man under 40 in good health.

Turning to this clone: The sample contains more than one DNA sequence encoding this CDR3. The genes are TRBV11-2 and TRBJ1-3, with D perhaps TRBD1 (6 bases). CDR3 length: 12 residues. Germline lookup yields CDR1 SGHAT and CDR2 FQNNGV. Trimming stripped 5 bases from V and 7 bases from J, with 9 bases between. This CDR3 is CASSPQGNTIYF. The CDR3, as DNA: TGTGCCAGCAGCCCACAGGGCAACACCATATATTTT.

The table lists this clone with a count of one. The V and J genes are TRBV4-3 and TRBJ2-2, with a possible D match to TRBD2 (5 bases). CDR3 size: 15 residues. Trimming took off 5 bases at V and 1 base at J, with 11 bases between the two ends. CDR1 is LGHNA, CDR2 YSLEER, per germline. In DNA, the CDR3 is TGCGCCAGCAGCTTAGGACTCGGGAACACCGGGGAGCTGTTTTTT. It encodes CASSLGLGNTGELFF.

The CDR3 sequence: CASSDLSWGQFF. The CDR3 nucleotides read TGTGCCAGCAGTGACCTTAGCTGGGGGCAGTTCTTC. This sequence joins TRBV25-1 and TRBJ2-1, with no clear D. V lost 3 bases and J 12 bases, leaving 12 bases between the germline ends. Germline lookup yields CDR1 MGHDK and CDR2 SYGVNS. The CDR3 has 12 amino acids. The full variable domain, in which reference TRBV25-1 and TRBJ2-1 provide the parts outside the CDR3, is EADIYQTPRYLVIGTGKKITLECSQTMGHDKMYWYQQDPGMELHLIHYSYGVNSTEKGDLSSESTVSRIRTEHFPLTLESARPSHTSQYLCASSDLSWGQFFGPGTRLTVL.

This chain uses TRBV5-6 with TRBJ2-7, with D perhaps being TRBD1 or TRBD2 (5 bases each). Germline V CDR1 and CDR2: SGHDT, YYEEEE. The CDR3 totals 14 residues. V was trimmed by 0 bases and J by 7 bases, leaving 14 bases between them. CDR3 amino acids: CASSLAGAGSEQYF. Written as DNA, the CDR3 is TGTGCCAGCAGCTTGGCCGGGGCAGGGAGTGAGCAGTACTTC.

This sequence joins TRBV5-1 and TRBJ2-3; TRBD2 matches 10 bases. J gave up 0 bases and V 0 bases, and 4 bases lay outside the gene matches. The length of the CDR3 is 17 residues. Germline assignment: CDR1 SGHRS and CDR2 YFSETQ. The CDR3 bases are TGCGCCAGCAGCTTGGACACTAGCGGGACTAGCACAGATACGCAGTATTTT. This translates into CASSLDTSGTSTDTQYF.

The chain links TRBV7-9 to TRBJ2-3, with D uncertain. Germline V lookup: CDR1 SEHNR, CDR2 FQNEAQ (reference sequence). Trimming took 2 bases from V and 2 from J, leaving 17 bases between them. The CDR3 totals 17 residues. CDR3 protein: CASSLLPSGVFTDTQYF. DNA for the CDR3: TGTGCCAGCAGCTTACTCCCCTCCGGAGTATTCACAGATACGCAGTATTTT. The full variable domain, in which reference TRBV7-9 and TRBJ2-3 provide the parts outside the CDR3, is DTGVSQNPRHKITKRGQNVTFRCDPISEHNRLYWYRQTLGQGPEFLTYFQNEAQLEKSRLLSDRFSAERPKGSFSTLEIQRTEQGDSAMYLCASSLLPSGVFTDTQYFGPGTRLTVL.

The chain joins TRBV6-1 to TRBJ2-7, with D possibly matching TRBD2 (6 bases). Germline lookup yields CDR1 MNHNS and CDR2 SASEGT. CDR3 size: 15 residues. The V and J ends lost 7 bases and 0 bases respectively, with 16 bases between them. CDR3 in amino acids: CASMEGGGSSYEQYF. CDR3 in DNA: TGTGCCAGCATGGAGGGAGGAGGGAGCTCCTACGAGCAGTACTTC.

This clone was counted once. The chain has TRBV30 and TRBJ1-6, with D perhaps matching TRBD1 (5 bases). CDR3 length equals 15 residues. CDR1 and CDR2 from the germline V gene are GTSNPN and SVGIG (reference sequence). The V end lost 3 bases, the J end lost 9 bases, and 18 bases lay between the germline ends. The CDR3: CAWRNGGAHGSPLHF. DNA of the CDR3: TGTGCCTGGAGAAACGGAGGGGCCCACGGTTCACCCCTCCACTTT.

This chain links TRBV4-2 with TRBJ2-3, with 11 bases fitting TRBD2. The junction had 4 bases not matched to a gene; V was cut back by 0 bases and J by 2 bases. Germline loops: CDR1 LGHNA, CDR2 YNFKEQ. The CDR3 sequence is 17 residues long. The CDR3: CASSQDVLAGDTDTQYF. As DNA, the CDR3 is TGTGCCAGCAGCCAAGATGTACTAGCGGGAGACACAGATACGCAGTATTTT.

The J gene is TRBJ1-3, the V gene TRBV5-6, with D uncertain. Germline CDR1 SGHDT, CDR2 YYEEEE. The germline V and J ends were trimmed by 1 base and 4 bases, with 15 bases remaining between them. This CDR3 comprises 16 residues. CDR3 amino acids: CASSLPVGIAGNTIYF. CDR3 in DNA: TGTGCCAGCAGCTTGCCCGTGGGGATTGCCGGAAACACCATATATTTT.

The J gene is TRBJ1-1, the V gene TRBV5-4; D is uncertain. V was trimmed by 3 bases and J by 0 bases, leaving 12 bases between them. The length of the CDR3 is 15 residues. Germline assignment: CDR1 SGHNT and CDR2 YYREEE (reference sequence). The CDR3 here is CASSSRITVNTEAFF. The CDR3 bases are TGTGCCAGCAGCTCACGGATTACAGTGAACACTGAAGCTTTCTTT.

The chain is built from TRBV6-5 and TRBJ1-2; TRBD1 agrees at 7 bases. This CDR3 has 16 amino acids. V was clipped by 2 bases and J by 4 bases; unmatched bases: 10. CDR1 is MNHEY and CDR2 is SVGAGI in the germline V gene. CDR3 sequence: CASSYVGRGITYGYTF. The CDR3 bases are TGTGCCAGCAGTTACGTCGGCAGGGGGATTACCTATGGCTACACCTTC.

The chain employs TRBV5-4 and TRBJ2-1, with 7 bases lining up with TRBD2. This CDR3 comprises 12 residues. Germline CDR1 reads SGHNT; CDR2 reads YYREEE (reference sequence). The trim removed 4 bases at V and 15 bases at J, leaving 10 bases unmatched. The DNA of the CDR3 is TGTGCCAGCAGCCAGGACGAGCGGGACCGGTTCTTC. Protein product: CASSQDERDRFF.

The gene calls are TRBV29-1 and TRBJ1-1; possibly TRBD1 for D (6 bases). V was clipped by 7 bases and J by 1 base, with 13 bases between them. CDR3 length: 13 amino acids. The germline CDR1 and CDR2 sequences are SQVTM and ANQGSEA. In nucleotides, the CDR3 is TGCAGCGCGGACAGTTCTTGGAACACTGAAGCTTTCTTT. This encodes CSADSSWNTEAFF.